The clone carrying this TCR beta chain was seen a handful of times. Its matching antigen is unknown. The data stem from a study of beta chain features in type 1 diabetes. On the study more broadly: Taken together, all samples contributed fewer than 110 million examined sorted cells.

This CDR3 is built from 15 residues. Trimming took off 5 bases at V and 6 bases at J, with 20 bases between the two ends. CDR1 and CDR2 (germline): SQVTM, ANQGSEA. Notes on the study in general: In type 1 diabetes patients, VDJ junctions had fewer insertions; deletions at these junctions were more frequent. Shorter TCRB CDR3s, moderately but significantly so, marked every one of the four CD4+ subsets in Type 1 diabetes patients.

Sequencing targeted expressed TCRB transcripts, as all isolated RNA had been reverse transcribed. Sequencing was performed with immunoSEQ multiplex PCR; in TCRdb, only in-frame clones are kept and a portion is missing. Of under 550,000 clones in the sample, about an eighth were seen once. The receptor's source is a woman aged 18-30 years in good health. This chain uses TRBV29-1 with TRBJ1-5, with D perhaps TRBD1 (5 bases). The sample taken for sequencing was naive CD4+ T cells from blood. The CDR3 sequence is CSVLLSRGTGQPQHF. The CDR3 coding sequence is TGCAGCGTTCTCCTTTCTAGGGGAACGGGTCAGCCCCAGCATTTT.